Each of the 22 T cell receptor beta chains below was sequenced from the same sample in a study of beta chain features in type 1 diabetes. Expressed TCRB transcripts were sequenced because the entire RNA isolate underwent reverse transcription. Some clones are missing from TCRdb's copy, which holds only in-frame ones; the method was immunoSEQ multiplex PCR. This table holds about 53,000 clones, roughly 52% found once. Their specific antigens are unknown. General study results and limits: TCRB CDR3s were moderately but significantly shorter in Type 1 diabetes patients in all four CD4+ subsets.

Material for sequencing was Tregs from blood. Receptors were obtained from a woman between 35 and 50 years old with type 1 diabetes.

The V call is TRBV6-6, the J call TRBJ1-1; 9 nucleotides line up with TRBD1. The CDR3 spans 16 residues. With 4 bases clipped from V and 1 base from J, the junction kept 7 bases outside the gene matches. Looked up from germline, CDR1 is MNHNY and CDR2 is SVGAGI (reference sequence). CDR3 amino acids: CASSWGTGLKNTEAFF. In nucleotides, the CDR3 is TGTGCCAGCAGTTGGGGGACAGGGTTGAAGAACACTGAAGCTTTCTTT.

This clone was seen a few times. The chain carries TRBV29-1 and TRBJ1-2; D call uncertain. The CDR3 is made up of 10 amino acids. V shed 4 bases and J shed 6 bases, with 6 bases lying between them. CDR1 is SQVTM and CDR2 is ANQGSEA in the germline V gene. The CDR3: CSVGPDGYTF. The DNA of the CDR3 is TGCAGCGTTGGGCCAGATGGCTACACCTTC. Full variable domain (missing parts from reference TRBV29-1 and TRBJ1-2): SAVISQKPSRDICQRGTSLTIQCQVDSQVTMMFWYRQQPGQSLTLIATANQGSEATYESGFVIDKFPISRPNLTFSTLTVSNMSPEDSSIYLCSVGPDGYTFGSGTRLTVV.

The rearrangement links TRBV7-2 to TRBJ2-2; 10 bases agree with TRBD1. After removal of 8 bases from V and 5 bases from J, the junction contained 8 bases not matched to a gene. CDR3 length equals 15 residues. Germline CDR1 SGHTA, CDR2 FQGNSA. The CDR3 DNA sequence: TGTGCCAGCCTTCAGGGGACAGGGGAAACCGGGGAGCTGTTTTTT. Its protein is CASLQGTGETGELFF.

This clone was picked up a small number of times. The chain is built from TRBV10-3 and TRBJ2-4, with 11 bases fitting TRBD1. Germline loops: CDR1 ENHRY, CDR2 SYGVKD. The CDR3 totals 15 residues. V lost 4 bases, J lost 5 bases, and 4 bases stayed unmatched. The DNA for the CDR3 is TGTGCCATCAGTGGGGACAGGGGGTCCCAAAACATTCAGTACTTC. Translation: CAISGDRGSQNIQYF.

The V and J genes are TRBV5-1 and TRBJ1-4; 7 nucleotides agree with TRBD1. CDR1 is SGHRS, CDR2 YFSETQ, per germline. The CDR3 consists of 14 residues. With 3 bases clipped from V and 5 bases from J, the junction kept 4 bases outside the gene matches. CDR3 in amino acids: CASSSGTANEKLFF. DNA of the CDR3: TGCGCCAGCAGCTCCGGGACAGCGAATGAAAAACTGTTTTTT.

The CDR3 DNA follows: TGCAGCGTTGTGGGCAGCAACTACGAGCAGTACTTC. Translating it yields CSVVGSNYEQYF. This chain uses TRBV29-1 with TRBJ2-7; D not certain. The germline V gene encodes CDR1 SQVTM and CDR2 ANQGSEA. The length of the CDR3 is 12 residues. Trimming shortened V by 4 bases and J by 3 bases, and 10 bases separated the two germline ends.

V and J are TRBV11-2 and TRBJ2-1; TRBD2 matches at 9 bases. Germline trimming cut 1 base from V and 2 bases from J; bases unmatched to any gene: 6. The germline V gene encodes CDR1 SGHAT and CDR2 FQNNGV. The CDR3 runs 17 residues. The CDR3: CASSLGAAGGAYNEQFF. Written as DNA, the CDR3 is TGTGCCAGCAGCTTAGGTGCAGCGGGGGGCGCCTACAATGAGCAGTTCTTC.

J is TRBJ1-1 and V is TRBV4-3; TRBD1 matches at 7 bases. CDR1 and CDR2 from the germline V gene are LGHNA and YSLEER. V gave up 0 bases and J gave up 1 base; unmatched junction bases: 2. The CDR3 has 15 amino acids. Written as DNA, the CDR3 is TGCGCCAGCAGCCAAGAGTGGGACAGGAACACTGAAGCTTTCTTT. It yields the protein CASSQEWDRNTEAFF.

The rearrangement links TRBV15 to TRBJ1-5; TRBD1 aligns across 9 bases. The CDR3 sequence is 14 residues long. Trimming removed 6 bases from V and 6 bases from J; junction bases left unmatched: 6. Per the germline V gene, CDR1 is LNHNV and CDR2 is YYDKDF (reference sequence). CDR3 sequence reads: CATRSGQGFQPQHF. Written as DNA, the CDR3 is TGTGCCACCAGGTCCGGACAGGGGTTTCAGCCCCAGCATTTT. Using reference TRBV15 and TRBJ1-5 for the parts outside the CDR3, the full variable domain is DAMVIQNPRYQVTQFGKPVTLSCSQTLNHNVMYWYQQKSSQAPKLLFHYYDKDFNNEADTPDNFQSRRPNTSFCFLDIRSPGLGDTAMYLCATRSGQGFQPQHFGDGTRLSIL.

V usage is TRBV28 and J usage is TRBJ1-6; TRBD1 agrees at 11 bases. V was pared by 5 bases and J by 10 bases, with 7 bases of the junction left unmatched. Germline V CDR1 and CDR2: MDHEN, SYDVKM. This CDR3 is built from 15 residues. The CDR3 spells CASSPWTGGNSPLHF. The CDR3 coding sequence is TGTGCCAGCAGTCCTTGGACAGGGGGCAACTCACCCCTCCACTTT.

The J gene is TRBJ2-1, the V gene TRBV2; the match to TRBD1 covers 7 bases. V dropped 9 bases and J dropped 5; count of bases not matched to a gene: 13. The germline gives CDR1 SNHLY, CDR2 FYNNEI. This CDR3 has 15 amino acids. For the CDR3, the DNA is TGTGCCAGTGAAACAGGGGCCTCAAGTAACAATGAGCAGTTCTTC. Translated, it gives CASETGASSNNEQFF.

The chain has TRBV10-3 and TRBJ2-5; TRBD2 aligns across 12 bases. The junction had 3 bases not matched to a gene; V was cut back by 11 bases and J by 2 bases. Germline V lookup: CDR1 ENHRY, CDR2 SYGVKD. The CDR3 length is 13 residues. The CDR3 loop is CASTSGGQETQYF. In DNA, the CDR3 is TGTGCCTCGACTAGCGGGGGTCAAGAGACCCAGTACTTC.

The chain recombines TRBV5-4 with TRBJ2-1; 7 bases agree with TRBD1. Per germline, CDR1 SGHNT and CDR2 YYREEE (reference sequence). Germline trimming cut 2 bases from V and 4 bases from J; bases unmatched to any gene: 3. The CDR3 spans 14 residues. The CDR3 DNA reads as TGTGCCAGCAGCTTCCGGGACAGTTACAATGAGCAGTTCTTC. Protein sequence: CASSFRDSYNEQFF.

DNA of the CDR3: TGTGCCAGCAGCGGGACAGGGGAAAACCAGCCCCAGCATTTT. It specifies CASSGTGENQPQHF. The chain links TRBV6-1 to TRBJ1-5; 10 nucleotides agree with TRBD1. V lost 6 bases, J lost 7 bases, and 6 bases stayed unmatched. CDR1 MNHNS and CDR2 SASEGT come from the germline V gene. The CDR3 is made up of 14 amino acids.

The chain is built from TRBV28 and TRBJ2-5; 10 nucleotides align to TRBD2. Gene TRBJ2-7 matches the end of the DNA better, so the J call may be wrong. The CDR3 runs 14 residues. CDR1 and CDR2 from the germline V gene are MDHEN and SYDVKM. The CDR3 DNA sequence: TGTGCCAGCATTCCCGGGACTAGCGCCTACGAGCAGTACTTC. It is translated as CASIPGTSAYEQYF.

This sequence joins TRBV5-1 and TRBJ2-1, with D possibly matching TRBD2 (6 bases). The CDR3 has 13 amino acids. V was shortened by 7 bases and J by 2 bases, with 10 bases between the two germline ends. Germline CDR1 is SGHRS and CDR2 is YFSETQ. This CDR3 is CASRRDTYNEQFF. The CDR3 DNA is TGCGCCAGCCGGCGGGATACCTACAATGAGCAGTTCTTC.

The rearrangement uses TRBV7-2 and TRBJ2-2; TRBD2 matches at 9 bases. The V segment lost 5 bases and the J segment 1 base; nucleotides outside the gene matches: 2. Germline V CDR1 and CDR2: SGHTA, FQGNSA. This CDR3 comprises 15 residues. CDR3 bases: TGTGCCAGCAGCGAGACTAGCGGGAACACCGGGGAGCTGTTTTTT. It encodes CASSETSGNTGELFF.

This clone was observed a single time. The chain's CDR3 is CASSAEIQPQHF. CDR3 sequence (DNA): TGTGCCAGTAGTGCTGAGATTCAGCCCCAGCATTTT. The chain is built from TRBV19 and TRBJ1-5; no firm D call. Germline CDR1 is LNHDA and CDR2 is SQIVND (reference sequence). The CDR3 sequence is 12 residues long. V lost 5 bases to trimming and J lost 6 bases, with 8 bases between them.

The CDR3 reads CASSRRDVDRNTEAFF. The DNA for the CDR3 is TGCGCCAGCAGCCGGAGAGACGTTGACCGTAACACTGAAGCTTTCTTT. The rearrangement joins TRBV5-1 to TRBJ1-1; D unclear. The ends were cut back, 4 bases at V and 2 bases at J, with 18 bases in the middle. Germline V gene lookup returns CDR1 SGHRS and CDR2 YFSETQ. CDR3 length: 16 residues.

This rearrangement joins TRBV27 to TRBJ1-1, with D possibly matching TRBD1 (5 bases). Germline V lookup: CDR1 MNHEY, CDR2 SMNVEV (reference sequence). This CDR3 spans 14 amino acids. Trimming took off 2 bases at V and 3 bases at J, with 10 bases between the two ends. CDR3 bases: TGTGCCAGCAGTTTACCAGGAGGGGACACTGAAGCTTTCTTT. Protein product: CASSLPGGDTEAFF.

For the CDR3, the DNA is TGTGCCAGCAGACGGACTAGCGGGAGCACCGGGGAGCTGTTTTTT. It translates to CASRRTSGSTGELFF. This sequence joins TRBV6-5 and TRBJ2-2, with TRBD2 matching 13 bases. V lost 6 bases, J lost 4 bases, and 2 bases stayed unmatched. There are 15 residues in the CDR3. The germline V gene has CDR1 MNHEY and CDR2 SVGAGI.

The CDR3 coding sequence is TGTGCCAGCAGCCAGCGGGTCGAGCAGTTCTTC. Amino acids: CASSQRVEQFF. The V gene is TRBV14, the J gene TRBJ2-1; tentatively, D is TRBD2 (5 bases). Germline V gene sequence: CDR1 SGHDN, CDR2 FVKESK. The CDR3 length is 11 residues. With 3 bases removed from V and 10 bases from J, the gap between germline ends came to 7 bases.